This note documents a single T cell receptor (beta chain) sequence. Its matching antigen is unknown. CD45RO-negative, CCR7-selected cells formed the naive CD8 fraction, which excluded terminally differentiated effector memory CD45RA+ cells. The data were taken from a study of shared clonotypes between healthy human individuals. Study-level points and caveats: Sampling used blood alone; tissue repertoires probably differ. Naive subsets typically showed greater estimated richness than memory subsets.

TCRdb's table, derived via immunoSEQ multiplex PCR, lists solely in-frame clones and lacks some. Of around 2.1 million clones listed, about 92% are singletons. The CDR3 contains 14 residues. The V segment lost 2 bases and the J segment 5 bases; nucleotides outside the gene matches: 2. Germline lookup yields CDR1 SGHVS and CDR2 FQNEAQ. This rearrangement joins TRBV7-8 to TRBJ2-2; 7 bases are shared with TRBD1. Specimen: naive CD8+ T cells from PBMCs. The clonotype was recovered from a man aged 18 to 29 in good health. Some clones in this sample may be carry-over from other donors' samples. The CDR3 DNA reads as TGTGCCAGCAGCTTACTACAGGGGACCGGGGAGCTGTTTTTT. This sequence encodes CASSLLQGTGELFF.